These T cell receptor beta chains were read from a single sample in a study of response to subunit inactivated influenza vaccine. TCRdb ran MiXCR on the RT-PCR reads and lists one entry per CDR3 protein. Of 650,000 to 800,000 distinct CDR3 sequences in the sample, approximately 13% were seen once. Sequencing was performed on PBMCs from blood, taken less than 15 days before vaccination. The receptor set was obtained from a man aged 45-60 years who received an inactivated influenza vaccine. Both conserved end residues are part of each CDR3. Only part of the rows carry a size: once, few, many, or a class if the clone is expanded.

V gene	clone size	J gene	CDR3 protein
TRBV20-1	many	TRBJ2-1	CRTGLAGSEQFF
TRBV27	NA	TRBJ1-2	CASSTGPNGYTF
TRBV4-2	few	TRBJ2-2	CASSQDTVIGGELFF
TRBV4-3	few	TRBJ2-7	CASSQIPDGTYEQYF
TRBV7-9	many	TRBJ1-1	CASRLGNTEAFF
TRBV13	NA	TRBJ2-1	CASSWGQALYNEQFF
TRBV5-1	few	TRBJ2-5	CASSFGTGGRQETQYF
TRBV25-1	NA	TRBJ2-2	CASSGPSRTGELFF
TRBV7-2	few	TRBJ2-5	CASSSILGGGHETQYF
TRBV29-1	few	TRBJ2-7	CSVAFGAGSPPTEQYF
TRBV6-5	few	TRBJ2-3	CASSYLLPGTGGDTQYF
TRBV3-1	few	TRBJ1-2	CASSQEQGLSYTF
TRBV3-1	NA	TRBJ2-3	CASSDTYRADTQYF
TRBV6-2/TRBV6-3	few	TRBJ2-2	CASRGQRRDTGELFF
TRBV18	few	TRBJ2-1	CASSPLLAGGPNEQFF
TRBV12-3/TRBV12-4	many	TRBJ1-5	CASSTGGDYSNQPQHF
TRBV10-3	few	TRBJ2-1	CAISEGLAGVWEQFF
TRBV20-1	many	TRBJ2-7	CSARDLTSGRVYEQYF
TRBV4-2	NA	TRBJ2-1	CASSQVLREGSYNEQFF
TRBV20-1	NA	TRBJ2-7	CSARDPSGLSEQYF
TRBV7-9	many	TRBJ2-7	CASSPHRRVREGEQYF
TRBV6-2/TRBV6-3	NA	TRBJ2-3	CASSYSMTAGDTDTQYF
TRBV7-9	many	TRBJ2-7	CASSSTYRDSYEQYF
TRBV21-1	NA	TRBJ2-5	CASSKEGSRETQYF
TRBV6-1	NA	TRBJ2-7	CASRITSPGTYEQYF
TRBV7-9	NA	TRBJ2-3	CASSPTGAKGDTQYF
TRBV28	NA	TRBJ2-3	CASSLTVSGSTDTQYF
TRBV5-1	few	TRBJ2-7	CASSTQDSSYEQYF
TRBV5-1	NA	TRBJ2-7	CASSHGQEGGEQYF
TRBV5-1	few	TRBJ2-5	CASGATPGAYETQYF
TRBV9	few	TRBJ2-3	CASSDEGTADTQYF
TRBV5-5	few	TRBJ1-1	CASSLEFRGANTEAFF
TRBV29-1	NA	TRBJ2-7	CSVEDELGSGRWNEQYF
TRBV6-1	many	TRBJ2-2	CASSEQGLSGELFF
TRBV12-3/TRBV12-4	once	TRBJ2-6	CASSSSGGSGANVLTF
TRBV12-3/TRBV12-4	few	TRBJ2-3	CASSLRPPGAATDTQYF
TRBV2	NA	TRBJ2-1	CASSSSRDSYNEQFF
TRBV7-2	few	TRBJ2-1	CASSLGLAGGHEQFF
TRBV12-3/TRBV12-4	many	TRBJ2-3	CASSLSQGRTDTQYF
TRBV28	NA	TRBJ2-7	CASSFPIGLRTEQYF
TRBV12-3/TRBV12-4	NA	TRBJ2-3	CASSRDYDTDTQYF
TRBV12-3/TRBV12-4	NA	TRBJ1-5	CASSLLQNQPQHF
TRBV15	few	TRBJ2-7	CATSRGRTGEGGEQYF
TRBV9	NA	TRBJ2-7	CASSVGQGLDEQYF
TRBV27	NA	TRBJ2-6	CASSLLGFSSGANVLTF
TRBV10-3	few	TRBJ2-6	CAISGSQGISGANVLTF
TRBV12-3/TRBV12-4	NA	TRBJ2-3	CASSYSGRGSTDTQYF
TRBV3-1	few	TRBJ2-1	CASRRGGASYNEQFF
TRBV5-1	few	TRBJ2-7	CASSQRLAASSYEQYF
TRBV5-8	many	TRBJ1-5	CASSLGGFNQPQHF
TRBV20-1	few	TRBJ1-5	CSALNIRGSNQPQHF
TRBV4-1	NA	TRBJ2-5	CASSQDDALLAGETQYF
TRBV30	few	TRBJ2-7	CAGLADSYEQYF
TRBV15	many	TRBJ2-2	CATTLSGNTGELFF
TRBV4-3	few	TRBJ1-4	CASSQVRATNEKLFF
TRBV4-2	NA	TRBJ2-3	CASSQDLGVTSGNTDTQYF
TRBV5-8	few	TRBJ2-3	CASSRISTGAVTDTQYF
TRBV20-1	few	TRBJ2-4	CSADRAENIQYF
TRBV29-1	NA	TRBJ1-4	CSVGSGATNEKLFF
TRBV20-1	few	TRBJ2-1	CSARDWGTSGSNEQFF